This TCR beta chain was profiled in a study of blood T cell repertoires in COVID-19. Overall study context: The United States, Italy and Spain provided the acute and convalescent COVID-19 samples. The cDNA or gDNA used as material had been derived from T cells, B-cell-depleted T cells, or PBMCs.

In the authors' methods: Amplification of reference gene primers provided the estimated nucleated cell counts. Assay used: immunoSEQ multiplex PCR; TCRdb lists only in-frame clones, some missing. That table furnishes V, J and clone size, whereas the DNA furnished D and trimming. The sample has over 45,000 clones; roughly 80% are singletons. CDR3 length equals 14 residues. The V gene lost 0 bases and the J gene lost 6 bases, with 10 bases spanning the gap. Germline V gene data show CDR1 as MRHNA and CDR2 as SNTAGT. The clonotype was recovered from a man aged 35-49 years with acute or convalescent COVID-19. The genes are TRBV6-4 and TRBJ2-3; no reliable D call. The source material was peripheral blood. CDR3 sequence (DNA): TGTGCCAGCAGTGACTCGAGGCTTTCGGATACGCAGTATTTT. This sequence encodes CASSDSRLSDTQYF.